This T cell receptor (beta chain) is drawn from a study of T cells and copy number aberrations in small-cell lung cancer (dated by TCRdb to the early 2020s). At the level of the whole study: Whole-exome sequencing of the same tumor regions was paired with TCR repertoire sequencing so that T cell metrics could be related to mutations and copy number aberrations. Tumor TCR data were available for 17 patients, and TCR data from both tumor and normal tissue were available for 14 patients.

Summary of the overall study and its limitations: All specimens were formalin-fixed paraffin-embedded tissue, which is known to introduce sequencing artifacts. A small sample size, resulting from surgical resection being uncommon in small-cell lung cancer, limited the study, and the findings need validation. Compared with adjacent lung tissue, tumors showed lower T-cell density, richness and clonality, although the density difference was not significant.

Comments on this clone: The antigen it recognizes is unknown. Base qualities are not recorded, but no much larger clone differs from it by a single base.

The immunoSEQ hsTCRB Kit, with multiplexed V- and J-gene primers, was used to amplify TCR-beta CDR3 regions from genomic DNA. Unique DNA barcodes were added in a second PCR, and the samples were pooled together with one negative control and one positive control. An Illumina MiSeq running a 150-cycle paired-end protocol was used to sequence the pooled TCR-beta libraries. In the paper's pipeline: Raw sequencing data were processed by Adaptive Biotechnologies into a report containing normalized, annotated TCR-beta repertoires. T-cell density was computed as TCR-beta templates normalized to usable DNA, which was estimated by amplifying housekeeping genes. Richness counted unique rearrangements, and clonality was defined as 1 minus Pielou's evenness. Held by TCRdb, this immuneACCESS table contains in-frame sequences only and omits some clones. Under half of the omission traces to an unresolved V gene where checked; the cause of the rest is unknown. The DNA gave D and trimming, while V, J and clone size come from that table. Across this sample there are 2,500 to 3,000 clones, with more than 65% seen only once. The ten top clones hold roughly a tenth of the sample.

Donors were patients with limited-stage small-cell lung cancer who underwent surgical resection in Hangzhou, China, between about 2008 and 2021. All donors were treated with upfront surgery without preoperative chemotherapy or radiotherapy, and immunotherapy was not given to any donor before or after surgery. Each of the 20 or so patients in the sequenced cohort was a smoker or a heavy second-hand smoker. Adjacent normal lung tissue was taken at least 2 cm away from the tumor margin, and two pathologists confirmed morphologically that the tissue was free of malignant cells. To characterize T cell repertoire heterogeneity, the study applied multi-region TCR-beta sequencing to resected limited-stage small-cell lung cancers and to tumor-adjacent lung tissue. The AllPrep DNA/RNA FFPE Kit (Qiagen) was used to extract genomic DNA from FFPE tissue. Spanning cysteine to phenylalanine, the CDR3 consists of 14 amino acids. Only the CDR3 DNA stays, 42 bases, in frame from base 1. Taken from the germline V gene, the CDR1 and CDR2 loops are MNHEY and SVGAGI. Here V drops 2 bases and J drops 1 base, and the junction holds 0 bases not matched to any gene.

The rearranged chain carries TRBV6-5 and TRBJ2-5; 8 bases in the junction line up with TRBD1. Material for sequencing was normal tissue next to the tumor. The receptor was derived from a man aged 65-85 years with small cell lung cancer. The CDR3 region has the sequence CASSYGQGQETQYF. The base sequence is TGTGCCAGCAGTTACGGACAGGGCCAAGAGACCCAGTACTTC.